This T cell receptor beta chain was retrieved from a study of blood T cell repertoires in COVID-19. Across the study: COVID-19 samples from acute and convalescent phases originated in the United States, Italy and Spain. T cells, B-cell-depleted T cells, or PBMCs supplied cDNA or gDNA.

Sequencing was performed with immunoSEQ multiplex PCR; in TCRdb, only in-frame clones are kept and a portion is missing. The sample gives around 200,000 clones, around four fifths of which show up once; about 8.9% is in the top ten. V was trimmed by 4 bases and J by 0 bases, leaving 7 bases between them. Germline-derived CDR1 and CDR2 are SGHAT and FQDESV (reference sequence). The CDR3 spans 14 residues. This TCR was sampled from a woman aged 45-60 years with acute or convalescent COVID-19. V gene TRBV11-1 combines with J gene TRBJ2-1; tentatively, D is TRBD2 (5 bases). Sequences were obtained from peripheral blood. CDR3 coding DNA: TGTGCCAGCAGCTCGAGGGCCTCCTACAATGAGCAGTTCTTC. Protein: CASSSRASYNEQFF.